The TCR beta chain described here comes from a study of T cell responses to AZD1222 COVID-19 vaccine. Whole-study context: Doses given second, at about 4 or about 12 weeks, were pooled.

To note about this clone: Antigen specificity is unknown.

CDR1 is MNHEY, CDR2 SMNVEV, per germline (reference sequence). CDR3 length: 16 amino acids. The V gene end was trimmed by 7 bases and the J gene end by 4 bases; junction bases not matched to a gene: 12. Findings and caveats of the study: Sampling captured repertoires only after the peak T cell response. CD4 TCRs linked to vaccination spanned spike, dominating at 160-218 and 743-854.

Profiling relied on immunoSEQ multiplex PCR, and the TCRdb table lists in-frame clones only, not all of them. The table records about 150,000 clones, 90% of them present only once. The rearrangement uses TRBV27 and TRBJ2-5, with 10 nucleotides matching TRBD1. This clonotype originated in an adult in good health. The sample consisted of peripheral blood, taken on day 0 of AZD1222 vaccination. The DNA for the CDR3 is TGTGCCAGCAACCCAGTGTGGGACAGGGGAAGAGAGACCCAGTACTTC. Its protein is CASNPVWDRGRETQYF.